The next 6 T cell receptor beta chains were all read from a single sample in a study of T cells expressing NK-cell markers. TCRdb derives one entry per CDR3 protein from the 5' RACE reads, leaving out DNA. The repertoire shows roughly 380,000 distinct CDR3 sequences; the top ten hold 5% to 5.5%. The source material was blood T cells: a sorted CD56 or NKG2C T cell subset, CD4+ or CD8+ T cells, or bulk PBMC T cells (not recorded which). These receptors all come from a man aged 18-70 years in good health.

The J gene is TRBJ2-7, the V gene TRBV25-1; the D gene TCRdb calls, TRBD1, cannot be checked with no DNA. CDR3 length equals 14 residues. CDR1 is MGHDK, CDR2 SYGVNS, per germline. The CDR3 sequence: CASSEYWGNYEQYF.

The chain uses TRBV5-1 and TRBJ2-3; the TRBD1 assignment by TCRdb is unverifiable without DNA. This CDR3 contains 16 residues. Germline CDR1 is SGHRS and CDR2 is YFSETQ. The CDR3 here is CASSPPDRGGTDTQYF.

CDR3 sequence: CSARDGAGGHFGELFF. The V gene is TRBV20-1, the J gene TRBJ2-2; no DNA is available, so the TRBD2 call from TCRdb remains unchecked. Germline-derived CDR1 and CDR2 are DFQATT and SNEGSKA (reference sequence). The CDR3 is made up of 16 amino acids.

V usage is TRBV12-3 or TRBV12-4 and J usage is TRBJ2-7. The CDR3 totals 12 residues. CDR3 protein: CASRKGWNEQYF.

The chain couples TRBV6-5 to TRBJ2-7; TCRdb's assignment of TRBD2 cannot be checked, as there is no DNA. The germline V gene has CDR1 MNHEY and CDR2 SVGAGI. CDR3 size: 14 residues. CDR3 region: CASSYETSGYEQYF.

The chain's CDR3 is CASSLAGGPSSYNEQFF. The chain uses TRBV2 and TRBJ2-1; TCRdb lists TRBD1, though no DNA is available to test this call. This CDR3 spans 17 amino acids. Germline V CDR1 and CDR2: SNHLY, FYNNEI.